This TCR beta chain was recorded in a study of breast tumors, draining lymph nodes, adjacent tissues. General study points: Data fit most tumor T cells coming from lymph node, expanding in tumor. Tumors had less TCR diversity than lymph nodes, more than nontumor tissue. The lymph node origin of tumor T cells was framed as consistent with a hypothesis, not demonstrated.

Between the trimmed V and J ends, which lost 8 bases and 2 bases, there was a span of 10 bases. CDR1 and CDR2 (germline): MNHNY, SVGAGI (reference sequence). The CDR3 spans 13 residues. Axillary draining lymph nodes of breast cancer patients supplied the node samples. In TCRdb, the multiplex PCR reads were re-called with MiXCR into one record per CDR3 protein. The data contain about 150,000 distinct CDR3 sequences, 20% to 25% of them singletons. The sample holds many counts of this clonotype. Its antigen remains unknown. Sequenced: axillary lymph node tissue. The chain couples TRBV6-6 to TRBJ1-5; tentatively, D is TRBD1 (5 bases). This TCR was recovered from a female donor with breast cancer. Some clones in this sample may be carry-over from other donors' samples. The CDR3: CASRDPGNQPQHF. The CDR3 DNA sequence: TGTGCCAGCCGGGACCCCGGCAATCAGCCCCAGCATTTT.